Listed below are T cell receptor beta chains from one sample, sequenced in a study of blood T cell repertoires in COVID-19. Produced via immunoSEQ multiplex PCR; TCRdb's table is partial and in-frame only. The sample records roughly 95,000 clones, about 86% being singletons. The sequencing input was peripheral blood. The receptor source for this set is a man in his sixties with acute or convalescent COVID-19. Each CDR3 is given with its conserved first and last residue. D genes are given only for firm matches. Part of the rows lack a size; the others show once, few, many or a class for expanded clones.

CASSQALASGPSYNEQFF,TGTGCCAGCAGCCAAGCCCTGGCTAGCGGACCCTCCTACAATGAGCAGTTCTTC,TRBJ2-1,TRBV3-1/TRBV3-2,TRBD2,NA
CASSPRDRGRRGYTF,TGTGCCAGCAGCCCTCGGGACAGGGGGCGACGTGGCTACACCTTC,TRBJ1-2,TRBV3-1/TRBV3-2,TRBD1,NA
CASSLRGQPQHF,TGTGCCAGCAGCTTACGGGGTCAGCCCCAGCATTTT,TRBJ1-5,TRBV7-6,NA,NA
CASSRGSGRTDTQYF,TGTGCCAGCAGCCGGGGGAGTGGGAGGACAGATACGCAGTATTTT,TRBJ2-3,TRBV5-4,NA,few
CASSPSPEPNYGYTF,TGTGCCAGCAGTCCATCACCCGAGCCCAACTATGGCTACACCTTC,TRBJ1-2,TRBV11-2,NA,once
CASSFVLGATEAFF,TGTGCCAGCAGCTTTGTCTTGGGGGCAACTGAAGCTTTCTTT,TRBJ1-1,TRBV11-1,NA,NA
CASSGLLSGDTQYF,TGTGCCAGCAGTGGCCTGCTTAGCGGGGATACGCAGTATTTT,TRBJ2-3,TRBV28,TRBD2,NA
CASSQVWHTEAFF,TGTGCCAGTAGCCAAGTTTGGCACACTGAAGCTTTCTTT,TRBJ1-1,TRBV14,NA,NA
CASSYPGNTEAFF,TGTGCCAGCAGTTACCCAGGGAACACTGAAGCTTTCTTT,TRBJ1-1,TRBV6-5,NA,NA
CASSHQFRGQGGSGANVLTF,TGTGCCAGCAGCCATCAATTTAGGGGACAGGGAGGCTCTGGGGCCAACGTCCTGACTTTC,TRBJ2-6,TRBV7-6,TRBD1,once
CASSFYRSSSYEQYF,TGTGCCAGCAGCTTCTACAGGTCCAGCTCCTACGAGCAGTACTTC,TRBJ2-7,TRBV5-5,NA,NA
CASSPQGANQPQHF,TGTGCCAGCAGTCCACAGGGTGCCAATCAGCCCCAGCATTTT,TRBJ1-5,TRBV6-2/TRBV6-3,NA,NA
CASSTYSRVETQYF,TGTGCCAGCAGTACCTACAGCAGGGTTGAGACCCAGTACTTC,TRBJ2-5,TRBV6-2/TRBV6-3,NA,NA
CASRSGVGTEAFF,TGTGCCAGTAGGTCGGGGGTTGGAACTGAAGCTTTCTTT,TRBJ1-1,TRBV19,NA,NA
CASSPFAGATGELFF,TGTGCCAGTAGTCCGTTCGCGGGGGCCACCGGGGAGCTGTTTTTT,TRBJ2-2,TRBV19,NA,few
CASSQELGQPNTEAFF,TGTGCCAGCAGCCAAGAGCTGGGGCAGCCGAACACTGAAGCTTTCTTT,TRBJ1-1,TRBV3-1/TRBV3-2,NA,NA
CASSLTGNTEAFF,TGTGCCAGCAGCTTAACAGGGAACACTGAAGCTTTCTTT,TRBJ1-1,TRBV7-2,NA,NA
CASSRGGTAFF,TGTGCCAGCAGCCGAGGGGGAACAGCTTTCTTT,TRBJ1-1,TRBV11-3,NA,NA
CASSRGITEAFF,TGTGCCAGCAGTCGAGGGATCACTGAAGCTTTCTTT,TRBJ1-1,TRBV12-3/TRBV12-4,NA,NA
CASSPGQGPGYTF,TGTGCCAGCTCACCGGGACAGGGGCCTGGCTACACCTTC,TRBJ1-2,TRBV18,TRBD1,once
CASSPRTSGGLDNEQFF,TGTGCCAGCAGCCCCAGGACTAGCGGGGGGCTTGACAATGAGCAGTTCTTC,TRBJ2-1,TRBV7-3,TRBD2,NA
CAWSLGTGQNQPQHF,TGTGCCTGGAGCCTCGGGACAGGACAAAATCAGCCCCAGCATTTT,TRBJ1-5,TRBV30,TRBD1,NA
CASSLGFGTGAGYTF,TGTGCCAGCAGTTTAGGGTTTGGGACAGGGGCTGGCTACACCTTC,TRBJ1-2,TRBV27,TRBD1,NA
CASSWDNSGNTIYF,TGTGCCAGCAGCTGGGACAACTCTGGAAACACCATATATTTT,TRBJ1-3,TRBV3-1/TRBV3-2,NA,NA
CASRRQDTNTGELFF,TGTGCCAGCAGACGACAGGATACGAACACCGGGGAGCTGTTTTTT,TRBJ2-2,TRBV6-4,NA,NA
CASSQDGGFGNQPQHF,TGCGCCAGCAGCCAAGACGGAGGTTTTGGCAATCAGCCCCAGCATTTT,TRBJ1-5,TRBV4-1,NA,NA
CASSRTSGGSYEQYF,TGTGCCAGCAGTAGGACTAGCGGGGGCTCCTACGAGCAGTACTTC,TRBJ2-7,TRBV7-6,TRBD2,NA
CASSQDRRAEAFF,TGCGCCAGCAGCCAAGATCGTCGTGCTGAAGCTTTCTTT,TRBJ1-1,TRBV4-1,NA,NA
CASSWAGVQPQHF,TGTGCCAGCAGTTGGGCAGGGGTTCAGCCCCAGCATTTT,TRBJ1-5,TRBV27,NA,NA
CASSLEPPHEAFF,TGTGCCAGCAGCTTAGAACCGCCACATGAAGCTTTCTTT,TRBJ1-1,TRBV11-3,NA,NA
CASSLRGRITEAFF,TGTGCCAGCAGCCTCAGGGGGCGCATCACTGAAGCTTTCTTT,TRBJ1-1,TRBV7-9,TRBD1,NA
CASSFASGDTEAFF,TGTGCCAGCAGCTTCGCGTCCGGGGACACTGAAGCTTTCTTT,TRBJ1-1,TRBV6-5,NA,NA
CASSLQGSSGNTIYF,TGTGCCAGTAGCCTCCAGGGGAGCTCTGGAAACACCATATATTTT,TRBJ1-3,TRBV19,NA,NA
CASSQTGAQETQYF,TGCGCCAGCAGCCAGACAGGGGCCCAAGAGACCCAGTACTTC,TRBJ2-5,TRBV5-1,TRBD1,NA
CASGFGRGLGNTIYF,TGTGCTAGTGGTTTCGGCAGGGGGCTCGGAAACACCATATATTTT,TRBJ1-3,TRBV12-5,TRBD1,NA
CASSPLPGELFF,TGTGCCAGCAGCCCCCTACCCGGGGAGCTGTTTTTT,TRBJ2-2,TRBV13,NA,NA
CASSTSGTGNQPQHF,TGTGCCAGCAGTACCTCCGGTACAGGTAATCAGCCCCAGCATTTT,TRBJ1-5,TRBV9,NA,NA
CASSRGIGSYNEQFF,TGTGCCAGCAGCCGGGGAATAGGCTCCTACAATGAGCAGTTCTTC,TRBJ2-1,TRBV5-8,NA,NA
CASLGAVFGQNTGELFF,TGTGCCAGCCTAGGGGCTGTCTTTGGACAGAACACCGGGGAGCTGTTTTTT,TRBJ2-2,TRBV28,NA,NA
CASSRDSNYGYTF,TGTGCCAGCAGCCGAGACAGCAACTATGGCTACACCTTC,TRBJ1-2,TRBV9,NA,NA
CSASRVWNQPQHF,TGCAGTGCTAGTCGCGTATGGAATCAGCCCCAGCATTTT,TRBJ1-5,TRBV20-1,NA,few
CASGLVLGRGTYNEQFF,TGTGCTAGTGGTTTGGTTTTGGGGCGGGGAACTTACAATGAGCAGTTCTTC,TRBJ2-1,TRBV12-5,NA,once
CASSAQTSGDPGKFF,TGTGCCAGCAGCGCACAAACTAGCGGGGACCCAGGAAAGTTCTTC,TRBJ2-1,TRBV7-2,TRBD2,once
CASSYGTGRSQPQHF,TGTGCCAGCAGCTACGGGACAGGGAGAAGTCAGCCCCAGCATTTT,TRBJ1-5,TRBV3-1/TRBV3-2,TRBD1,NA
CASSLGVTDTQYF,TGTGCCAGCAGCTTAGGAGTCACAGATACGCAGTATTTT,TRBJ2-3,TRBV7-2,NA,NA
CASSSETGLEETQYF,TGTGCCAGCAGCTCAGAGACAGGGCTAGAGGAGACCCAGTACTTC,TRBJ2-5,TRBV11-3,TRBD1,NA
CASSLQGYPNTEAFF,TGCGCCAGCAGCTTGCAGGGCTATCCGAACACTGAAGCTTTCTTT,TRBJ1-1,TRBV5-1,NA,NA
CASSEGIAVGGEQFF,TGTGCCAGCAGTGAAGGAATAGCGGTTGGGGGTGAGCAGTTCTTC,TRBJ2-1,TRBV2,NA,NA
CASSFREVDTEAFF,TGTGCCAGCAGCTTCAGGGAAGTTGACACTGAAGCTTTCTTT,TRBJ1-1,TRBV11-2,NA,NA
CASSLERGNNQPQHF,TGTGCCAGCAGCTTAGAAAGGGGAAACAATCAGCCCCAGCATTTT,TRBJ1-5,TRBV7-8,NA,NA
CASSLGEGTSGPYSYNEQFF,TGTGCCAGCAGCTTGGGGGAAGGGACTAGCGGGCCTTACTCCTACAATGAGCAGTTCTTC,TRBJ2-1,TRBV11-3,TRBD2,NA
CASIIRGSRNEQFF,TGTGCCAGCATCATTAGGGGGTCGCGGAATGAGCAGTTCTTC,TRBJ2-1,TRBV7-8,NA,NA
CASSPGQGLGYTF,TGTGCCAGTAGCCCGGGACAGGGTCTGGGCTACACCTTC,TRBJ1-2,TRBV19,TRBD1,NA
CASSPPGVNQPQHF,TGTGCCAGCTCACCCCCAGGGGTTAATCAGCCCCAGCATTTT,TRBJ1-5,TRBV18,NA,NA
CAISTGREAEAFF,TGTGCCATCTCTACAGGGAGAGAGGCTGAAGCTTTCTTT,TRBJ1-1,TRBV10-3,NA,few
CASSKVPDRLEQYF,TGTGCCAGCAGCAAAGTCCCCGACAGGCTCGAGCAGTACTTC,TRBJ2-7,TRBV21-1,NA,NA
CAISEPAGQGNEQFF,TGTGCCATCAGTGAGCCGGCGGGGCAGGGAAATGAGCAGTTCTTC,TRBJ2-1,TRBV10-3,NA,NA
CASSYPGQGITEAFF,TGTGCCAGCAGTTACCCGGGACAGGGGATCACTGAAGCTTTCTTT,TRBJ1-1,TRBV27,TRBD1,NA
CASSLSLAGDGETQYF,TGCGCCAGCAGCTTGTCACTAGCGGGGGATGGAGAGACCCAGTACTTC,TRBJ2-5,TRBV5-1,TRBD2,NA
CASSERTSGKITQYF,TGTGCCAGCAGTGAACGAACTAGCGGGAAGATTACGCAGTATTTT,TRBJ2-3,TRBV6-1,TRBD2,NA